One sample yielded the 23 T cell receptor beta chains listed below, sequenced in a study of T cells in Graves' hyperthyroidism and ophthalmopathy. Authors of the study amplified TCR beta CDR3 regions from RNA transcripts. HTBI primers were employed in a first-round RT-PCR of the TCR CDR3. TCRdb reanalysed the multiplex PCR reads using MiXCR and keeps one entry per CDR3 protein. This sample has over 250,000 distinct CDR3 sequences, with roughly 13% found just once. The sequenced material came from blood. The receptors originated from a woman between 40 and 55 years old with Graves' ophthalmopathy.

This clonotype was seen many times. The CDR3 bases are TGTGCCAGCAGCCAATATTTCAATGAGCAGTTCTTC. Protein: CASSQYFNEQFF. The rearrangement joins TRBV16 to TRBJ2-1; D remains ambiguous. The CDR3 extends over 12 amino acids. Per the germline V gene, CDR1 is KGHSY and CDR2 is FQNENV. The V end was cut by 1 base, the J end by 6 bases, with 4 bases between. Full variable domain (rest looked up from reference TRBV16 and TRBJ2-1): GEEVAQTPKHLVRGEGQKAKLYCAPIKGHSYVFWYQQVLKNEFKFLISFQNENVFDETGMPKERFSAKCLPNSPCSLEIQATKLEDSAVYFCASSQYFNEQFFGPGTRLTVL.

Ten or more counts support this clonotype. The V and J genes are TRBV4-1 and TRBJ1-1; D is perhaps TRBD1 (6 bases). The germline V and J ends were trimmed by 11 bases and 7 bases, with 17 bases remaining between them. This CDR3 is 12 amino acids long. Germline-derived CDR1 and CDR2 are MGHRA and YSYEKL. The CDR3 spells CAPKGGTLEAFF. CDR3 coding DNA: TGCGCCCCCAAAGGGGGAACCCTTGAAGCTTTCTTT.

This clonotype was counted at least ten times. The chain uses TRBV27 and TRBJ1-6, with TRBD1 as a possible D gene (5 bases). The CDR3 contains 14 residues. Germline lookup yields CDR1 MNHEY and CDR2 SMNVEV (reference sequence). V gave up 7 bases and J gave up 9 bases, with 16 bases separating them. This CDR3 reads CASTSPGLLSPLHF. The CDR3 bases are TGTGCCAGCACCTCGCCAGGGTTGCTTTCACCCCTCCACTTT.

J is TRBJ1-4 and V is TRBV3-1; 7 bases are a match to TRBD1. Trimming cost V 0 bases and J 8 bases; bases outside gene matches: 12. Germline loops: CDR1 LGHDT, CDR2 YNNKEL (reference sequence). The CDR3 spans 17 residues. This chain's CDR3 is CASSQDFRGAPREKLFF. The CDR3 nucleotides read TGTGCCAGCAGCCAAGATTTCAGGGGGGCGCCGCGCGAAAAACTGTTTTTT.

This clonotype was observed many times. The V and J genes are TRBV6-1 and TRBJ2-7; D ambiguous. The CDR3 sequence is 14 residues long. V was shortened by 5 bases and J by 0 bases, with 11 bases between the two germline ends. Per the germline V gene, CDR1 is MNHNS and CDR2 is SASEGT. Written as DNA, the CDR3 is TGTGCCAGCAGTTCGGCTATCGACTCCTACGAGCAGTACTTC. This codes for CASSSAIDSYEQYF.

This clonotype was picked up many times. The J gene is TRBJ1-1, the V gene TRBV20-1, with 7 bases fitting TRBD1. Losses at the gene ends were 5 bases for V and 0 bases for J; bases not matched to a gene: 9. The CDR3 has 15 residues. Germline assignment: CDR1 DFQATT and CDR2 SNEGSKA (reference sequence). The CDR3 loop reads CSAYDRDYMNTEAFF. The CDR3 DNA is TGCAGTGCTTATGACAGGGATTATATGAACACTGAAGCTTTCTTT.

The table lists this clonotype with many counts. The chain couples TRBV20-1 to TRBJ2-7, with 8 bases fitting TRBD1. From germline, CDR1 is DFQATT and CDR2 SNEGSKA (reference sequence). The junction had 9 bases not matched to a gene; V was cut back by 5 bases and J by 0 bases. The CDR3 length is 15 residues. The DNA of the CDR3 is TGCAGTGCTGGACCGACAGGGGCCTACTCCTACGAGCAGTACTTC. This gives the protein CSAGPTGAYSYEQYF.

This clonotype has a handful of counts. The CDR3 sequence: CASSQVQGSPLHF. CDR3 sequence (DNA): TGTGCCAGCAGCCAAGTTCAGGGTTCACCCCTCCACTTT. This rearrangement joins TRBV14 to TRBJ1-6, with a possible D match to TRBD1 (5 bases). The CDR3 has 13 residues. CDR1 is SGHDN and CDR2 is FVKESK in the germline V gene. The germline V and J ends were trimmed by 1 base and 9 bases, with 7 bases remaining between them.

This clonotype was recorded at least ten times. The chain employs TRBV28 and TRBJ2-7; the match to TRBD2 covers 11 bases. The CDR3 runs to 16 residues. Looked up from germline, CDR1 is MDHEN and CDR2 is SYDVKM. V lost 1 base, J lost 3 bases, and 5 bases stayed unmatched. CDR3: CASSLFGLAGGYEQYF. For the CDR3, the DNA is TGTGCCAGCAGTTTATTTGGGCTAGCGGGAGGCTACGAGCAGTACTTC.

The rearrangement uses TRBV14 and TRBJ1-1; D is ambiguous. V was cut by 3 bases and J by 2 bases, with 7 bases left in between. From germline, CDR1 is SGHDN and CDR2 FVKESK. The CDR3 consists of 13 residues. CDR3 DNA: TGTGCCAGCAGCCATAACATAAACACTGAAGCTTTCTTT. This encodes CASSHNINTEAFF.

Many counts were recorded for this clonotype. The chain has TRBV12-3 or TRBV12-4 and TRBJ1-2; TRBD1 is a possible D gene (5 bases). Trimming removed 6 bases at V and 5 bases at J, with 16 bases between. The CDR3 has 14 residues. The CDR3 nucleotides are TGTGCCAGCAGAGCTACAGTGGGGGGGTATGGCTACACCTTC. It codes for CASRATVGGYGYTF.

This clonotype was recorded at least ten times. This chain connects TRBV2 to TRBJ2-5; 10 bases map to TRBD1. The CDR3 has 16 residues. Germline CDR1 and CDR2: SNHLY and FYNNEI. Trimming at V came to 4 bases and at J to 5 bases, leaving 10 bases not matched to a gene. The CDR3 sequence is CASSGSRDRGRETQYF. The CDR3 bases are TGTGCCAGCAGTGGGTCCCGGGACAGGGGCAGGGAGACCCAGTACTTC.

In its sample, this clonotype was seen many times. This rearrangement joins TRBV10-3 to TRBJ1-6; TRBD1 matches 7 bases. This CDR3 has 13 amino acids. The germline gives CDR1 ENHRY, CDR2 SYGVKD. V trimming: 10 bases; J trimming: 9 bases; junction bases outside the gene matches: 9. This chain's CDR3 is CATLTGYGSPLHF. The CDR3 DNA follows: TGTGCCACTTTGACAGGGTATGGTTCACCCCTCCACTTT.

This rearrangement joins TRBV10-3 to TRBJ2-7; no firm D call. Germline lookup yields CDR1 ENHRY and CDR2 SYGVKD. The ends were cut back, 3 bases at V and 4 bases at J, with 13 bases in the middle. The CDR3 length is 14 residues. DNA of the CDR3: TGTGCCATCAGTGAACTTGCCCCTCCGTACGAGCAGTACTTC. Protein product: CAISELAPPYEQYF.

This clonotype was seen many times. This chain connects TRBV20-1 to TRBJ1-1, with D possibly matching TRBD1 (6 bases). The CDR3 is 15 residues long. Germline V gives CDR1 DFQATT, CDR2 SNEGSKA (reference sequence). Trimming took 1 base from V and 7 from J, leaving 19 bases between them. CDR3 nucleotides: TGCAGTGCTAGAGGGGGCCTGGGGGCCCGGGGTGAAGCTTTCTTT. This encodes CSARGGLGARGEAFF.

The rearrangement uses TRBV4-1 and TRBJ2-5; D may be TRBD2 (6 bases). CDR1 is MGHRA, CDR2 YSYEKL, per germline. The CDR3 consists of 15 residues. V was clipped by 0 bases and J by 5 bases, with 13 bases between them. The chain's CDR3 is CASSQDGREEETQYF. CDR3 in DNA: TGCGCCAGCAGCCAAGATGGCAGGGAGGAGGAGACCCAGTACTTC.

This clonotype was counted many times. The chain carries TRBV20-1 and TRBJ2-5; 8 positions match TRBD1. This CDR3 is 15 amino acids long. J was trimmed by 1 base and V by 3 bases; bases with no gene match: 7. Germline loops: CDR1 DFQATT, CDR2 SNEGSKA (reference sequence). CDR3 region: CSASSRQGSQETQYF. In DNA form, the CDR3 reads TGCAGTGCTAGCTCGCGACAGGGGAGCCAAGAGACCCAGTACTTC.

The sample holds many counts of this clonotype. This sequence joins TRBV2 and TRBJ2-7, with 11 bases lining up with TRBD1. The CDR3 covers 15 residues. CDR1 and CDR2 from the germline V gene are SNHLY and FYNNEI. With 6 bases clipped from V and 3 bases from J, the junction kept 7 bases outside the gene matches. This CDR3 is CASSGGQGGFYEQYF. CDR3 coding DNA: TGTGCCAGCAGCGGGGGACAGGGGGGTTTCTACGAGCAGTACTTC. Drawing the rest from reference TRBV2 and TRBJ2-7, the complete variable domain is EPEVTQTPSHQVTQMGQEVILRCVPISNHLYFYWYRQILGQKVEFLVSFYNNEISEKSEIFDDQFSVERPDGSNFTLKIRSTKLEDSAMYFCASSGGQGGFYEQYFGPGTRLTVT.

This clonotype was detected many times. The chain couples TRBV2 to TRBJ2-7; D is possibly TRBD1 (6 bases). Deletions cut 2 bases from V and 7 bases from J, with 9 bases between. CDR3 length: 12 residues. Per the germline V gene, CDR1 is SNHLY and CDR2 is FYNNEI. CDR3 nucleotide sequence: TGTGCCAGCAGTGAACCAGGGGATGAGCAGTACTTC. Translation: CASSEPGDEQYF.

This clonotype occurred many times. The chain employs TRBV20-1 and TRBJ1-4, with 12 bases identical to TRBD1. The CDR3 has 16 amino acids. Germline lookup yields CDR1 DFQATT and CDR2 SNEGSKA (reference sequence). The V and J ends lost 5 bases and 8 bases, in that order; junction bases with no gene match: 12. The CDR3 protein is CSAYRDRGRIDEKLFF. In DNA form, the CDR3 reads TGCAGTGCTTACCGGGACAGGGGGCGCATTGACGAAAAACTGTTTTTT.

In this sample, this clonotype turned up many times. The rearrangement uses TRBV28 and TRBJ2-3, with D unresolved. The germline CDR1 and CDR2 sequences are MDHEN and SYDVKM. V lost 3 bases and J lost 0, with 13 bases in between. The CDR3 runs to 16 residues. The CDR3, as DNA: TGTGCCAGCAGTTTGGAACTACCTCTAAGCACAGATACGCAGTATTTT. This encodes CASSLELPLSTDTQYF.

This clonotype occurred many times. This rearrangement joins TRBV28 to TRBJ2-2; no clear D gene. The CDR3 covers 14 residues. CDR1 MDHEN and CDR2 SYDVKM come from the germline V gene. Trimming took off 2 bases at V and 1 base at J, with 5 bases between the two ends. Here the CDR3 DNA reads TGTGCCAGCAGTTTACACGGGAACACCGGGGAGCTGTTTTTT. Protein: CASSLHGNTGELFF.

In the case of this clonotype: The germline gene is not matched at one end of the junction; a read error may be the cause. The chain has TRBV2 and TRBJ1-1, with D maybe TRBD1 (5 bases). There are 16 residues in the CDR3. Germline V lookup: CDR1 SNHLY, CDR2 FYNNEI. The CDR3 spells CASSQDSAAGRAEAFF. The CDR3 coding sequence is TGCGCCAGCAGCCAAGATTCGGCCGCGGGACGCGCTGAAGCTTTCTTT.